Shown below are 11 T cell receptor beta chains from a single sample sequenced in a study of regulatory T cells in long-lasting Graves disease. For TCR beta, libraries came from iRepertoire HTBI primers and Arm-PCR of CDR3 regions. TCRdb fed the multiplex PCR reads into MiXCR, producing one record per CDR3 protein. The repertoire includes 500,000 or so distinct CDR3 sequences, around 15% of them detected once, and approximately 17% sits in the top ten. Time point of the sample: newly diagnosed GD, antithyroid drugs for less than 3 months. Generation of the TCR library employed RNA extracted from PBMCs. These data were likewise used in another study, on T cells in Graves' hyperthyroidism and ophthalmopathy.

This specimen consisted of peripheral blood mononuclear cells (PBMCs), obtained at new diagnosis, from a patient treated with antithyroid drugs. The source of these receptors is a woman aged 45 to 65 with Graves disease.

A few counts support this clonotype. This chain uses TRBV6-1 with TRBJ2-7; TRBD1 matches 8 bases. CDR1 MNHNS and CDR2 SASEGT come from the germline V gene. V shed 6 bases, J shed 2 bases, and the junction held 6 bases outside the gene matches. The CDR3 contains 14 residues. CDR3 residues: CASRDRGTAYEQYF. Here the CDR3 DNA reads TGTGCCAGCAGAGACAGGGGAACGGCCTACGAGCAGTACTTC.

In this sample, this clonotype turned up many times. The rearrangement uses TRBV28 and TRBJ2-7; 7 bases map to TRBD1. The CDR3 runs to 15 residues. Germline CDR1 and CDR2: MDHEN and SYDVKM. Unmatched junction bases numbered 10, after V lost 5 bases and J lost 3 bases. The CDR3 region has the DNA TGTGCCAGCAGTCAAACCCCGGGACAGAACTACGAGCAGTACTTC. Encoded protein: CASSQTPGQNYEQYF.

The rearrangement uses TRBV13 and TRBJ1-5; 9 bases agree with TRBD1. CDR3 length equals 17 residues. Losses at the gene ends were 0 bases for V and 4 bases for J; bases not matched to a gene: 7. Germline CDR1 PRHDT, CDR2 FYEKMQ (reference sequence). CDR3 residues: CASSLGGQGLRNQPQHF. DNA for the CDR3: TGTGCCAGCAGCTTAGGGGGACAGGGTTTAAGGAATCAGCCCCAGCATTTT.

This clonotype was counted at least ten times. The rearrangement joins TRBV9 to TRBJ2-3; D perhaps matches TRBD2 (5 bases). CDR3 length: 15 amino acids. The V and J ends lost 3 bases and 0 bases respectively, with 11 bases between them. Germline-derived CDR1 and CDR2 are SGDLS and YYNGEE. CDR3 sequence: CASSESGVSTDTQYF. The CDR3 bases are TGTGCCAGCAGCGAGAGCGGAGTTAGCACAGATACGCAGTATTTT. Full variable domain (outside the CDR3, taken from reference TRBV9 and TRBJ2-3): DSGVTQTPKHLITATGQRVTLRCSPRSGDLSVYWYQQSLDQGLQFLIQYYNGEERAKGNILERFSAQQFPDLHSELNLSSLELGDSALYFCASSESGVSTDTQYFGPGTRLTVL.

This clonotype was counted at least ten times. V usage is TRBV18 and J usage is TRBJ1-1, with no clear D. V was cut by 3 bases and J by 0 bases, with 8 bases left in between. Germline V gene lookup returns CDR1 KGHSH and CDR2 LQKENI. The CDR3 length is 14 residues. The CDR3 is CASSPQKMNTEAFF. DNA for the CDR3: TGTGCCAGCTCACCCCAGAAAATGAACACTGAAGCTTTCTTT.

This clonotype occurred many times. The rearrangement joins TRBV7-8 to TRBJ2-3; 11 bases align to TRBD2. J gave up 1 base and V 5 bases, and 11 bases lay outside the gene matches. In germline, CDR1 is SGHVS, CDR2 FQNEAQ. The CDR3 consists of 18 residues. The CDR3 region is CASSTTFRGLAGTDTQYF. The CDR3 DNA sequence: TGTGCCAGCAGCACTACCTTCAGGGGACTAGCGGGCACAGATACGCAGTATTTT.

Of note for this clonotype: Since a much larger clone is just one base distant, this may be a read error. The genes are TRBV3-1 and TRBJ1-1; 7 nucleotides agree with TRBD1. This CDR3 region has 14 residues. Germline V CDR1 and CDR2: LGHDT, YNNKEL (reference sequence). The CDR3 spells CAGSHDRANTEAFF. CDR3 DNA: TGTGCCGGCAGCCACGACAGGGCCAACACTGAAGCTTTCTTT.

The table lists this clonotype with many counts. One end of the junction does not line up with germline, which may come from a read error. The rearrangement uses TRBV7-8 and TRBJ2-3; 7 bases line up with TRBD1. The CDR3 covers 17 residues. The germline CDR1 and CDR2 sequences are SGHVS and FQNEAQ. The CDR3 bases are TGTGCCGGCAGCTTAGATGGACAGGCAGTCAACACAGATACGCAGTATTTT. Its translation: CAGSLDGQAVNTDTQYF.

The chain has TRBV3-1 and TRBJ2-1; D possibly corresponds to TRBD2 (5 bases). Germline V gene sequence: CDR1 LGHDT, CDR2 YNNKEL (reference sequence). With 3 bases removed from V and 8 bases from J, the gap between germline ends came to 11 bases. The CDR3 is made up of 13 amino acids. CDR3 sequence: CASSQVTRDEQFF. CDR3 bases: TGTGCCAGCAGCCAGGTAACTAGGGATGAGCAGTTCTTC.

This clonotype was found many times. V usage is TRBV24-1 and J usage is TRBJ2-7; possibly TRBD2 for D (6 bases). Deletions cut 4 bases from V and 4 bases from J, with 7 bases between. The CDR3 runs 12 residues. The germline V gene encodes CDR1 KGHDR and CDR2 SFDVKD. CDR3: CATSERGYEQYF. The CDR3 DNA follows: TGTGCCACCAGTGAACGGGGGTACGAGCAGTACTTC.

The genes are TRBV18 and TRBJ2-7; D ambiguous. V was clipped by 2 bases and J by 5 bases, with 22 bases between them. The CDR3 length is 17 residues. The germline V gene has CDR1 KGHSH and CDR2 LQKENI. The CDR3 sequence: CASSPFFRGSPFHEQYF. The DNA for the CDR3 is TGTGCCAGCTCACCATTTTTTCGCGGCAGCCCCTTCCACGAGCAGTACTTC.